Listed below are T cell receptor beta chains from one sample, sequenced in a study of hypomethylating agent response in myelodysplastic syndrome. Profiling relied on immunoSEQ multiplex PCR, and the TCRdb table lists in-frame clones only, not all of them. Here the sample spans roughly 9,800 clones, over 80% being singletons. The specimen was bone marrow, collected before or after starting hypomethylating agent treatment for myelodysplastic syndrome (not recorded which). The receptors were sampled from a human donor with myelodysplastic syndrome. Each CDR3 is given with its conserved first and last residue. The D gene is left open where the match is weak. Expanded clones get a size class; other rows say once, few or many, or leave the size out.

clone size | D gene | J gene | V gene | CDR3 DNA | CDR3 protein
NA | NA | TRBJ2-2 | TRBV30 | TGTGCCTGGATTAGCGCGACCGGGGAGCTGTTTTTT | CAWISATGELFF
NA | NA | TRBJ1-1 | TRBV9 | TGTGCCAGCAGCGTAGGAACTGGGAACACTGAAGCTTTCTTT | CASSVGTGNTEAFF
NA | NA | TRBJ2-2 | TRBV19 | TGTGCCAGCCACAGAGAGACGAACACCGGGGAGCTGTTTTTT | CASHRETNTGELFF
few | TRBD1 | TRBJ1-6 | TRBV14 | TGTGCCAGCAGCCTAAGGACAGGCAATTCACCCCTCCACTTT | CASSLRTGNSPLHF
few | NA | TRBJ1-6 | TRBV6-1 | TGTGCCAGCAAAGGAGGAGGGCGAGTACCCCTCCACTTT | CASKGGGRVPLHF
NA | NA | TRBJ2-1 | TRBV14 | TGTGCCAGCAGCCAAGAGAGTGCCCTAGCTAGCCTCTCCTACAATGAGCAGTTCTTC | CASSQESALASLSYNEQFF
few | NA | TRBJ1-2 | TRBV5-1 | TGCGCCAGCAGCTCTGGCGGCGTGGAATATGGCTACACCTTC | CASSSGGVEYGYTF
NA | NA | TRBJ2-5 | TRBV20-1 | TGCAGTGCGGGCCCCAGGGAGACCCAGTACTTC | CSAGPRETQYF
once | NA | TRBJ2-3 | TRBV28 | TGTGCCAGCAGTTTTTTAGCTGGGACAGATACGCAGTATTTT | CASSFLAGTDTQYF
NA | NA | TRBJ2-3 | TRBV19 | TGTGCCAGTAGTATAGGGGCATCCACAGATACGCAGTATTTT | CASSIGASTDTQYF
NA | NA | TRBJ1-1 | TRBV29-1 | TGCAGCGTCCTGAGAGGGGGAGTTAACACTGAAGCTTTCTTT | CSVLRGGVNTEAFF
NA | TRBD1 | TRBJ1-2 | TRBV5-6 | TGTGCCAGCAGCCTATACTCAGGGGGGCGAGGCTATGGCTACACCTTC | CASSLYSGGRGYGYTF
few | NA | TRBJ1-1 | TRBV5-5 | TGTGCCAGCAGCTTGGGAGGGGCGAACACTGAAGCTTTCTTT | CASSLGGANTEAFF
NA | TRBD1 | TRBJ1-1 | TRBV27 | TGTGCCAGCATCCCTGAGAGGGGCAGGGGGCGCGAGGCTTTCTTT | CASIPERGRGREAFF
NA | TRBD2 | TRBJ2-7 | TRBV28 | TGCGGGACTAGCGGGAACTACGAGCAGTACTTC | CGTSGNYEQYF
NA | NA | TRBJ2-7 | TRBV11-1 | TGTGCCAGCAGCTTAGGGGCCTGGGGGTTCCCCTACGAGCAGTACTTC | CASSLGAWGFPYEQYF
few | TRBD1 | TRBJ1-1 | TRBV11-2 | TGTGCCAGCAGCCCCAGGGGGCAGGTCGCTGAAGCTTTCTTT | CASSPRGQVAEAFF
NA | TRBD2 | TRBJ2-3 | TRBV5-1 | TGCGCCAGCAGCCTAAGGACTAGCGGGGGTGATACGCAGTATTTT | CASSLRTSGGDTQYF
NA | NA | TRBJ2-7 | TRBV6-1 | TGTGCCAGCAGTGAAATGAGACAAGCATACGAGCAGTACTTC | CASSEMRQAYEQYF